The source of this TCR beta chain is a study of beta chain features in type 1 diabetes. Regarding the study as a whole: When Type 1 diabetes patients were examined, their TCRB CDR3s proved moderately but significantly shorter in all four CD4+ subsets.

V was pared by 6 bases and J by 6 bases, with 9 bases of the junction left unmatched. CDR1 and CDR2 (germline): SQVTM, ANQGSEA. This CDR3 contains 14 residues. A note on this clone: Antigen: not known.

What was sequenced were expressed TCRB transcripts, since all of the isolated RNA had been reverse transcribed. TCRdb's table, derived via immunoSEQ multiplex PCR, lists solely in-frame clones and lacks some. The table lists more than 100,000 clones, 25% to 35% of them singletons. Heparinised blood was drawn once per donor, averaging around 120 mL. By way of CD45RO/CCR7/CD25/CD127/CD95/CD27, the CD4+ regulatory, stem cell-like memory, central memory and naive cells were sorted. The clonotype was recovered from a woman between 18 and 29 years old with type 1 diabetes. The chain links TRBV29-1 to TRBJ2-1; 9 positions match TRBD2. The sequencing sample was made of central memory CD4+ T cells from blood. The CDR3 loop reads CSVAAGGGVNEQFF. For the CDR3, the DNA is TGCAGCGTGGCAGCGGGAGGAGGGGTCAATGAGCAGTTCTTC.